These 25 T cell receptor beta chains were sequenced from one sample in a study of T cell responses to AZD1222 COVID-19 vaccine. Method: immunoSEQ multiplex PCR; TCRdb's copy keeps in-frame clones and lacks some. The repertoire consists of 110,000 or so clones, with about 90% occurring once and the leading ten covering 7% to 9%. Source: peripheral blood, taken on day 0 of AZD1222 vaccination. Every receptor here comes from an adult in good health.

This sequence joins TRBV15 and TRBJ1-1; the D gene is possibly TRBD1 (5 bases). CDR1 and CDR2 from the germline V gene are LNHNV and YYDKDF (reference sequence). V gave up 0 bases and J gave up 10 bases, with 9 bases separating them. The length of the CDR3 is 12 residues. CDR3 coding DNA: TGTGCCACCAGCAGAGAGGCAGGGCGAGCTTTCTTT. Amino acids: CATSREAGRAFF.

V and J are TRBV12-1 and TRBJ1-2; the table's D call TRBD1 went unverified against the DNA. TRBV12-1 is flagged as a pseudogene. The CDR3 sequence is 15 residues long. In DNA form, the CDR3 reads TGTGCCAGCAGTTACAGGGGCCGTATTAACTATGGCTACACCTTC. Its translation: CASSYRGRINYGYTF.

The gene calls are TRBV7-2 and TRBJ2-2; D gene uncertain. This CDR3 is built from 13 residues. Trimming shortened V by 3 bases and J by 4 bases, and 6 bases separated the two germline ends. Germline assignment: CDR1 SGHTA and CDR2 FQGNSA. CDR3 amino acids: CASSFWSTGELFF. CDR3 coding DNA: TGTGCCAGCAGCTTTTGGAGCACCGGGGAGCTGTTTTTT.

A word on this clone: The identical CDR3 is also encoded by other nucleotide sequences in the sample. The chain combines TRBV5-5 with TRBJ1-3; D not certain. The CDR3 is made up of 15 amino acids. Germline CDR1 and CDR2: SGHKS and YYEKEE (reference sequence). V lost 2 bases, J lost 0 bases, and 9 bases lay in between. In nucleotides, the CDR3 is TGTGCCAGCAGCTTACGACTGAGCTCTGGAAACACCATATATTTT. It yields the protein CASSLRLSSGNTIYF.

V gene TRBV7-6 combines with J gene TRBJ2-2; 7 bases are a match to TRBD2. The V segment lost 2 bases and the J segment 0 bases; nucleotides outside the gene matches: 6. The germline V gene encodes CDR1 SGHVS and CDR2 FNYEAQ. CDR3 length: 17 amino acids. Here the CDR3 DNA reads TGTGCCAGCAGCTTAATTGGACTAGAAACGAACACCGGGGAGCTGTTTTTT. The encoded protein is CASSLIGLETNTGELFF.

The V gene is TRBV5-5, the J gene TRBJ1-6; 7 bases match TRBD1. This CDR3 is 17 amino acids long. V lost 6 bases, J lost 2 bases, and 11 bases stayed unmatched. Germline V gene lookup returns CDR1 SGHKS and CDR2 YYEKEE (reference sequence). In DNA, the CDR3 is TGTGCCAGCATCAGTCAACAGGGGCTGGCCTATAATTCACCCCTCCACTTT. The encoded protein is CASISQQGLAYNSPLHF.

The chain is built from TRBV18 and TRBJ1-1, with TRBD1 matching over 11 bases. The CDR3 length is 13 residues. J was trimmed by 5 bases and V by 6 bases; bases with no gene match: 2. Germline V gene data show CDR1 as KGHSH and CDR2 as LQKENI. CDR3: CASSDRGRTEAFF. Here the CDR3 DNA reads TGTGCCAGCTCGGACAGGGGGCGGACTGAAGCTTTCTTT.

V gene TRBV5-1 combines with J gene TRBJ1-1, with TRBD1 as a possible D gene (5 bases). CDR1 is SGHRS and CDR2 is YFSETQ in the germline V gene. This CDR3 is built from 14 residues. Trimming took 2 bases from V and 3 from J, leaving 11 bases between them. This CDR3 is CASSLVGRYTEAFF. CDR3 DNA: TGCGCCAGCAGCTTAGTGGGACGATACACTGAAGCTTTCTTT.

V gene TRBV19 combines with J gene TRBJ1-3; D remains ambiguous. The CDR3 covers 15 residues. V dropped 3 bases and J dropped 7 bases, with 16 bases sitting between them. CDR1 is LNHDA, CDR2 SQIVND, per germline (reference sequence). The CDR3 sequence is CASSIGPGLSNTIYF. In DNA form, the CDR3 reads TGTGCCAGTAGTATCGGCCCAGGACTATCCAACACCATATATTTT.

The genes are TRBV9 and TRBJ1-5, with D hard to call. CDR1 and CDR2 (germline): SGDLS, YYNGEE. V was clipped by 4 bases and J by 7 bases, with 18 bases between them. The CDR3 extends over 15 amino acids. The CDR3 spells CASSPGLTANQPQHF. The CDR3 coding sequence is TGTGCCAGCAGCCCTGGGCTGACGGCGAACCAGCCCCAGCATTTT. Complete variable domain (other parts from reference TRBV9 and TRBJ1-5): DSGVTQTPKHLITATGQRVTLRCSPRSGDLSVYWYQQSLDQGLQFLIQYYNGEERAKGNILERFSAQQFPDLHSELNLSSLELGDSALYFCASSPGLTANQPQHFGDGTRLSIL.

This chain connects TRBV19 to TRBJ2-7, with a tentative D call TRBD1 (5 bases). Germline V gene data show CDR1 as LNHDA and CDR2 as SQIVND (reference sequence). Deletions cut 5 bases from V and 4 bases from J, with 12 bases between. The CDR3 covers 13 residues. The chain's CDR3 is CASSRTLWYEQYF. Here the CDR3 DNA reads TGTGCCAGTAGTCGGACATTATGGTACGAGCAGTACTTC.

The rearrangement uses TRBV9 and TRBJ2-3; 7 positions match TRBD2. The CDR3 totals 17 residues. The V gene end was trimmed by 4 bases and the J gene end by 0 bases; junction bases not matched to a gene: 11. Germline CDR1 reads SGDLS; CDR2 reads YYNGEE. The CDR3 region has the DNA TGTGCCAGCAGCCGGATGGGAGGGAGCTCTAGCACAGATACGCAGTATTTT. As protein: CASSRMGGSSSTDTQYF.

The chain uses TRBV29-1 and TRBJ1-5, with D perhaps TRBD1 (6 bases). This CDR3 is built from 14 residues. CDR1 is SQVTM, CDR2 ANQGSEA, per germline. With 4 bases removed from V and 2 bases from J, the gap between germline ends came to 12 bases. CDR3 coding DNA: TGCAGCGTTGCCCCCAGGGGCGGCAATCAGCCCCAGCATTTT. Amino acid sequence: CSVAPRGGNQPQHF.

The V and J genes are TRBV6-1 and TRBJ2-7, with 9 nucleotides matching TRBD2. Per the germline V gene, CDR1 is MNHNS and CDR2 is SASEGT. This CDR3 contains 14 residues. Trimming at V came to 2 bases and at J to 7 bases, leaving 6 bases not matched to a gene. CDR3 sequence reads: CASSEWREGREQYF. The CDR3 DNA sequence: TGTGCCAGCAGTGAATGGCGGGAGGGCCGGGAGCAGTACTTC.

The chain uses TRBV7-2 and TRBJ1-5, with a possible D match to TRBD1 (5 bases). V lost 0 bases, J lost 4 bases, and 10 bases lay in between. Germline V gene data show CDR1 as SGHTA and CDR2 as FQGNSA. This CDR3 contains 15 residues. CDR3 nucleotides: TGTGCCAGCAGCTTAGCCGGGGCGCTGAATCAGCCCCAGCATTTT. It specifies CASSLAGALNQPQHF.

The CDR3 sequence is CASSQTGSYNEQFF. The CDR3 nucleotides read TGCGCCAGCAGTCAGACAGGGTCGTACAATGAGCAGTTCTTC. The gene calls are TRBV10-1 and TRBJ2-1; 7 bases map to TRBD1. Germline CDR1 is WNHNN and CDR2 is SYGVQD (reference sequence). The junction had 5 bases not matched to a gene; V was cut back by 5 bases and J by 4 bases. The CDR3 runs to 14 residues.

This clone appeared once. The chain carries TRBV5-1 and TRBJ1-1; D is undetermined. V gave up 0 bases and J gave up 0 bases, with 6 bases separating them. There are 14 residues in the CDR3. Germline-derived CDR1 and CDR2 are SGHRS and YFSETQ. CDR3 in amino acids: CASSLDTMNTEAFF. The CDR3 coding sequence is TGCGCCAGCAGCTTGGACACGATGAACACTGAAGCTTTCTTT.

The chain recombines TRBV11-3 with TRBJ1-1; the D gene is possibly TRBD1 (5 bases). The germline V gene has CDR1 SGHNT and CDR2 YENEEA. With 5 bases removed from V and 11 bases from J, the gap between germline ends came to 18 bases. The CDR3 loop spans 13 amino acids. In nucleotides, the CDR3 is TGTGCCAGCAGCCAGGGCCGAGAAGGGATGGCTTTCTTT. It translates to CASSQGREGMAFF. Full variable domain (outside the CDR3, taken from reference TRBV11-3 and TRBJ1-1): EAGVVQSPRYKIIEKKQPVAFWCNPISGHNTLYWYLQNLGQGPELLIRYENEEAVDDSQLPKDRFSAERLKGVDSTLKIQPAELGDSAVYLCASSQGREGMAFFGQGTRLTVV.

V is TRBV19 and J is TRBJ2-6, with D possibly TRBD1 on 6 matching bases. The CDR3 covers 18 residues. V was pared by 4 bases and J by 2 bases, with 18 bases between. CDR1 and CDR2 (germline): LNHDA, SQIVND (reference sequence). CDR3 bases: TGTGCCAGTAGTAGCCGTCACAGGGTCGTCGCTGGGGCCAACGTCCTGACTTTC. This codes for CASSSRHRVVAGANVLTF.

The V gene is TRBV6-6, the J gene TRBJ2-1, with unresolved D. This CDR3 has 16 residues. The germline V gene encodes CDR1 MNHNY and CDR2 SVGAGI (reference sequence). Trimming shortened V by 7 bases and J by 12 bases, and 28 bases separated the two germline ends. This CDR3 is CASTESVINFLQGQFF. The CDR3 nucleotides read TGTGCCAGCACAGAATCAGTGATCAATTTTCTACAAGGGCAGTTCTTC.

Concerning this clone itself: Other DNA sequences of this sample code for an identical CDR3. In nucleotides, the CDR3 is TGTGCCAGCATCAGACAGTTGAACACTGAAGCTTTCTTT. As protein: CASIRQLNTEAFF. The rearrangement joins TRBV12-3 or TRBV12-4 to TRBJ1-1; D may be TRBD1 (5 bases). Trimming shortened V by 7 bases and J by 0 bases, and 9 bases separated the two germline ends. The CDR3 is made up of 13 amino acids.

The chain joins TRBV13 to TRBJ1-5; no firm D call. Germline CDR1 and CDR2: PRHDT and FYEKMQ (reference sequence). V was trimmed by 8 bases and J by 6 bases, leaving 17 bases between them. The CDR3 contains 14 residues. CDR3 in DNA: TGTGCCAGCCGGGTTTGGGGTGAGCGTCAGCCCCAGCATTTT. It encodes CASRVWGERQPQHF.

The V and J genes are TRBV2 and TRBJ2-5, with 10 bases identical to TRBD2. The junction had 4 bases not matched to a gene; V was cut back by 2 bases and J by 1 base. From germline, CDR1 is SNHLY and CDR2 FYNNEI. This CDR3 region has 16 residues. The CDR3 spells CASSEQRGGGQETQYF. The CDR3 DNA sequence: TGTGCCAGCAGTGAACAGCGGGGGGGCGGCCAAGAGACCCAGTACTTC.

This chain joins TRBV24-1 and TRBJ1-5; tentatively, D is TRBD1 (5 bases). Per germline, CDR1 KGHDR and CDR2 SFDVKD. V dropped 3 bases and J dropped 3 bases, with 11 bases sitting between them. This CDR3 comprises 15 residues. As DNA, the CDR3 is TGTGCCACCAGTGATGTGGGGGGAATCAATCAGCCCCAGCATTTT. Translation: CATSDVGGINQPQHF.

The rearrangement joins TRBV30 to TRBJ2-7; perhaps TRBD1 as D (6 bases). With 0 bases removed from V and 6 bases from J, the gap between germline ends came to 15 bases. CDR1 and CDR2 (germline): GTSNPN, SVGIG (reference sequence). CDR3 size: 14 residues. DNA for the CDR3: TGTGCCTGGAGTGTAACAGGGCTGAGAGTCGAGCAGTACTTC. Protein sequence: CAWSVTGLRVEQYF.